This passage covers 5 T cell receptor beta chains from one sample sequenced in a study of T cell responses to AZD1222 COVID-19 vaccine. This table comes from immunoSEQ multiplex PCR, and its TCRdb copy is limited to in-frame clones, with some not included. The data contain around 150,000 clones, 85% to 95% of them singletons. Sequencing used peripheral blood, obtained on day 0 of AZD1222 vaccination. The receptors stem from an adult in good health.

This clone appeared a single time. This chain joins TRBV27 and TRBJ2-3; the match to TRBD2 covers 7 bases. V was pared by 4 bases and J by 2 bases, with 6 bases of the junction left unmatched. Germline loops: CDR1 MNHEY, CDR2 SMNVEV (reference sequence). The CDR3 consists of 15 residues. CDR3 sequence (DNA): TGTGCCAGCAGTTCCCGGGGGGAATACACAGATACGCAGTATTTT. Encoded protein: CASSSRGEYTDTQYF.

V is TRBV19 and J is TRBJ2-7; D is possibly TRBD1 or TRBD2 (7 bases each). Trimming cost V 4 bases and J 3 bases, with 16 bases left between them. This CDR3 is 15 amino acids long. Germline lookup yields CDR1 LNHDA and CDR2 SQIVND (reference sequence). CDR3 nucleotides: TGTGCCAGTAGTACTCAAGGCAGGGGGGGCTACGAGCAGTACTTC. This translates into CASSTQGRGGYEQYF.

The J gene is TRBJ2-7, the V gene TRBV5-4; 11 bases map to TRBD2. V shed 4 bases and J 0 bases; nucleotides not matched to a gene: 6. The CDR3 runs to 16 residues. Germline CDR1 is SGHNT and CDR2 is YYREEE (reference sequence). The CDR3 bases are TGTGCCAGCAGCCCTGGACTAGCGGGTAGCTCCTACGAGCAGTACTTC. This codes for CASSPGLAGSSYEQYF. The full variable domain, with the rest looked up from reference TRBV5-4 and TRBJ2-7, is ETGVTQSPTHLIKTRGQQVTLRCSSQSGHNTVSWYQQALGQGPQFIFQYYREEENGRGNFPPRFSGLQFPNYSSELNVNALELDDSALYLCASSPGLAGSSYEQYFGPGTRLTVT.

This clone was counted a few times. The chain combines TRBV7-9 with TRBJ1-2, with D tentatively TRBD1 (5 bases). Germline CDR1 SEHNR, CDR2 FQNEAQ (reference sequence). V was trimmed by 5 bases and J by 9 bases, leaving 10 bases between them. CDR3 length: 11 amino acids. CDR3 DNA sequence: TGTGCCAGCAGCCCGGACAAGCGCTACACCTTC. It encodes CASSPDKRYTF.

The rearrangement joins TRBV7-3 to TRBJ2-3; 10 bases align to TRBD2. The trim removed 1 base at V and 2 bases at J, leaving 6 bases unmatched. The CDR3 contains 17 residues. The germline V gene has CDR1 SGHTA and CDR2 FQGTGA. The CDR3 DNA is TGTGCCAGCAGCTTAAGTGGTAGCGGGGGGTTCACAGATACGCAGTATTTT. This encodes CASSLSGSGGFTDTQYF.